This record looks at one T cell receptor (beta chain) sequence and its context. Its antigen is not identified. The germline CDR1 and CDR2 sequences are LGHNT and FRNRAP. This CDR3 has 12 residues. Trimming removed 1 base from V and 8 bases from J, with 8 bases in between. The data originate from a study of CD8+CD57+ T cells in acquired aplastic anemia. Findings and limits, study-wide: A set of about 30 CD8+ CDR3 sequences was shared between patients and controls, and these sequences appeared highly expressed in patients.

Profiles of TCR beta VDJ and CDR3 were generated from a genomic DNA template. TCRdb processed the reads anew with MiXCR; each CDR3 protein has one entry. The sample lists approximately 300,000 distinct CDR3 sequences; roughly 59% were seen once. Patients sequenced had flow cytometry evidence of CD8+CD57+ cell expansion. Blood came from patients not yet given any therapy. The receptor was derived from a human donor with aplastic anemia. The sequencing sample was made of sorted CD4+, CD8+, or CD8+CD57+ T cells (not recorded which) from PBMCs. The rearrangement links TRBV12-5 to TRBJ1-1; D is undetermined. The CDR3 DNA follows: TGTGCTAGTGGTTTGGCCCCGACAGAAGCTTTCTTT. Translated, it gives CASGLAPTEAFF.